This entry lists 5 T cell receptor beta chains sequenced from one sample in a study of OX40 agonist ivuxolimab in advanced cancers. The protocol was immunoSEQ multiplex PCR, while the TCRdb copy is restricted to in-frame clones and leaves out a portion. The table lists some 50,000 clones, around 87% of them singletons. Source: CD4+ or CD8+ T cells sorted from blood, taken in a trial of the OX40 agonist ivuxolimab. The receptors were gathered from an adult with an advanced solid tumor such as melanoma, head and neck, liver or kidney cancer.

The chain combines TRBV19 with TRBJ2-1; perhaps TRBD1 as D (6 bases). Per germline, CDR1 LNHDA and CDR2 SQIVND (reference sequence). CDR3 length equals 13 residues. Trimming took 4 bases from V and 5 from J, leaving 9 bases between them. CDR3 sequence: CASSRQENNEQFF. CDR3 bases: TGTGCCAGTAGTAGACAGGAGAACAATGAGCAGTTCTTC.

This clone showed up just a few times. The chain joins TRBV12-5 to TRBJ2-2; 8 bases match TRBD1. This CDR3 is built from 16 residues. V lost 5 bases and J lost 5; bases outside the gene matches: 10. Germline values: CDR1 LGHNT, CDR2 FRNRAP. CDR3 DNA: TGTGCTAGTGGTAGCGTTGGGACAGGTAGTACCGGGGAGCTGTTTTTT. Residues: CASGSVGTGSTGELFF.

The chain combines TRBV29-1 with TRBJ2-5; the D is unclear. CDR1 is SQVTM, CDR2 ANQGSEA, per germline. The CDR3 runs to 12 residues. V lost 6 bases, J lost 1 base, and 9 bases lay in between. This chain's CDR3 is CSVRVTQETQYF. The DNA of the CDR3 is TGCAGCGTCCGGGTCACCCAAGAGACCCAGTACTTC.

V and J are TRBV27 and TRBJ1-1; no reliable D call. This CDR3 spans 16 amino acids. Trimming pared 0 bases from V and 6 bases from J, leaving 17 bases between. Per the germline V gene, CDR1 is MNHEY and CDR2 is SMNVEV (reference sequence). The CDR3 loop is CASSLSNLHIVAEAFF. DNA for the CDR3: TGTGCCAGCAGTTTATCGAACTTACACATCGTGGCTGAAGCTTTCTTT.

The gene calls are TRBV5-1 and TRBJ2-3; D is unclear. Germline V lookup: CDR1 SGHRS, CDR2 YFSETQ. V lost 1 base to trimming and J lost 0 bases, with 12 bases between them. CDR3 length equals 16 residues. The CDR3 is CASSLMVTDSTDTQYF. In DNA, the CDR3 is TGCGCCAGCAGCTTGATGGTGACTGACAGCACAGATACGCAGTATTTT.